This entry is about one T cell receptor beta chain. What it binds is not known. The record originates from a study of T cell responses to AZD1222 COVID-19 vaccine. At the level of the study: Second-dose groups at about 4 or about 12 weeks were pooled. Study findings and constraints: In the spike-specific TCR repertoire, nearly half reportedly target unmutated variant regions. Vaccine-associated CD4 TCRs spanned spike, dominant at 160-218 and 743-854. Rises in breadth and depth of Spike-specific TCRs came after two AZD1222 doses.

There are 16 residues in the CDR3. The V gene end was trimmed by 3 bases and the J gene end by 5 bases; junction bases not matched to a gene: 10. CDR1 and CDR2 (germline): LGHDT, YNNKEL (reference sequence). Using immunoSEQ multiplex PCR, the repertoire was profiled, and TCRdb retains in-frame clones only, with some absent. The table records 94,000 or so clones, about nine tenths of them present only once. The source was peripheral blood, collected on day 0 of AZD1222 vaccination. This rearrangement joins TRBV3-1 (or the pseudogene TRBV3-2) to TRBJ2-5, with TRBD1 identical over 9 bases. The clonotype originates from an adult in good health. The CDR3 coding sequence is TGTGCCAGCAGCCACGGTCGGACAGGGGTTTCGGAGACCCAGTACTTC. This gives the protein CASSHGRTGVSETQYF.